This T cell receptor (beta chain) was sequenced in a study of blood T cell repertoires in COVID-19. Whole-study context: The cDNA or gDNA used as material had been derived from T cells, B-cell-depleted T cells, or PBMCs.

Original data processing: Estimated nucleated cell counts came from reference gene primer amplification. Assay: immunoSEQ multiplex PCR; the TCRdb copy retains only in-frame clones and omits some. That table is the source of V, J and clone size, and D and trimming were worked out from the DNA. Here the sample spans 18,000 or so clones, 93% being singletons. This clone was detected only once. The germline V and J ends were trimmed by 5 bases and 4 bases, with 23 bases remaining between them. Germline V lookup: CDR1 MNHEY, CDR2 SMNVEV (reference sequence). This CDR3 spans 17 amino acids. This chain uses TRBV27 with TRBJ1-1; D might be TRBD1 (6 bases). The sequence came from a woman aged 45 to 65 with active COVID-19. Sequenced sample: peripheral blood. This chain's CDR3 is CASSPPTGTTAGTEAFF. Here the CDR3 DNA reads TGTGCCAGCAGTCCCCCAACCGGGACAACGGCGGGCACTGAAGCTTTCTTT.